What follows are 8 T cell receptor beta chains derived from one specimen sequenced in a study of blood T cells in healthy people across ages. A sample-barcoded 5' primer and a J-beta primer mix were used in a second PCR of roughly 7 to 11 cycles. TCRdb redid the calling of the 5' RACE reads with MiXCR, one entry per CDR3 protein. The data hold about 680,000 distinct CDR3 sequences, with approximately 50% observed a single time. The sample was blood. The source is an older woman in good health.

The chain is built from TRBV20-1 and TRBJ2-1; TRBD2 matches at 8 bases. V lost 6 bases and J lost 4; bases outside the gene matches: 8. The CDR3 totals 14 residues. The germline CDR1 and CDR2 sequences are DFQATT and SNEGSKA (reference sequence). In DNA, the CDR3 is TGCAGTGCCTTAGCGGGAAATGTATACAATGAGCAGTTCTTC. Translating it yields CSALAGNVYNEQFF.

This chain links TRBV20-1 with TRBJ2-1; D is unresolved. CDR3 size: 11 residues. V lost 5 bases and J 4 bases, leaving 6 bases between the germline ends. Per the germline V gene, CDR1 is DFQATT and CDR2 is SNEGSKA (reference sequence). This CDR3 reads CSAPAYNEQFF. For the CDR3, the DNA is TGCAGTGCTCCGGCTTACAATGAGCAGTTCTTC.

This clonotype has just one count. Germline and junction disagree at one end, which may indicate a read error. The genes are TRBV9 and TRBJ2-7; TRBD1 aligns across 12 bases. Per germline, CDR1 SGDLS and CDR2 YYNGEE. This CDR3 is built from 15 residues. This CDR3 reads CASGVGTGGGYVQYF. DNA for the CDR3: TGTGCCAGCGGCGTAGGGACAGGGGGCGGCTACGTGCAGTACTTC. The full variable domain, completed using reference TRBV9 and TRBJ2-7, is DSGVTQTPKHLITATGQRVTLRCSPRSGDLSVYWYQQSLDQGLQFLIQYYNGEERAKGNILERFSAQQFPDLHSELNLSSLELGDSALYFCASGVGTGGGYVQYFGPGTRLTVT.

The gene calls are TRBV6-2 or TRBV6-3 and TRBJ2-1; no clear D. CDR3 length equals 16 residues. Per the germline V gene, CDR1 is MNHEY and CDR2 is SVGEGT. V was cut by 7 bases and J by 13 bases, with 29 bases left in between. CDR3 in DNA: TGTGCCAGCAAGATCCCGCCAGGAGATTACCAAGAGACCCAGTTCTTC. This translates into CASKIPPGDYQETQFF.

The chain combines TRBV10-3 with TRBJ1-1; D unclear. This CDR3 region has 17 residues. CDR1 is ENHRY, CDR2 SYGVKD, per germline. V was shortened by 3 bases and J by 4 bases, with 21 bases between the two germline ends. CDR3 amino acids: CAISETSVGSLVTEAFF. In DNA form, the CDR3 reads TGTGCCATCAGTGAAACCTCGGTGGGCTCGCTCGTCACTGAAGCTTTCTTT.

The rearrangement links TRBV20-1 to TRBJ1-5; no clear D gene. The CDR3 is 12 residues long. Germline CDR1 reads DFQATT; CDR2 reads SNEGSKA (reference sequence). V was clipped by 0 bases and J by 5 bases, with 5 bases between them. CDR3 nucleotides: TGCAGTGCTAGAGATCTGGATCAGCCCCAGCATTTT. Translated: CSARDLDQPQHF.

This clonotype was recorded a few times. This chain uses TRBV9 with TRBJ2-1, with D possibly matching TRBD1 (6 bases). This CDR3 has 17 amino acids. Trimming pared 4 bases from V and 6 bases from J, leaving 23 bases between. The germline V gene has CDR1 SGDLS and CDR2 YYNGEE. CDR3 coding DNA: TGTGCCAGCAGCCAAGACAGGCTGGGAACTACTGGCAATGAGCAGTTCTTC. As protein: CASSQDRLGTTGNEQFF.

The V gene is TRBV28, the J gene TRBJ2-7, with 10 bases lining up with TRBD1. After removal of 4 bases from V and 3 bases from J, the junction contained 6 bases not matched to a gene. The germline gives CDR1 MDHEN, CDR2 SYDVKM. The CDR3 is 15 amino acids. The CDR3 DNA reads TGTGCCAGCAGTTCCCCCGGGACAGGGGTCTACGAGCAGTACTTC. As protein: CASSSPGTGVYEQYF.